A single sample is the source of the 20 T cell receptor beta chains below, sequenced in a study of regulatory T cells in long-lasting Graves disease. According to the study, TCR beta libraries were built with iRepertoire HTBI primers and CDR3-region Arm-PCR. Each CDR3 protein gets one entry after TCRdb re-called the multiplex PCR reads with MiXCR. The data contain fewer than 600,000 distinct CDR3 sequences, roughly 23% of them singletons. Time point indicated: persistent/refractory GD, antithyroid drugs over 5 years with positive TRAb. Extracted PBMC RNA gave rise to the TCR library. The sequencing here drew on peripheral blood mononuclear cells (PBMCs), taken when the disease was refractory, from a patient treated with antithyroid drugs. Receptors were obtained from a female donor with Graves disease.

For this clonotype: The likely explanation is a read error, given a far larger clone one base away. This chain joins TRBV7-9 and TRBJ1-1, with D possibly being TRBD1 (5 bases). V gave up 1 base and J gave up 7 bases, with 13 bases separating them. Germline CDR1 SEHNR, CDR2 FQNEAQ (reference sequence). The CDR3 consists of 14 residues. CDR3 in amino acids: CASSLGRAAVEAFF. In DNA form, the CDR3 reads TGTGCCAGCAGCTTAGGCAGGGCGGCCGTTGAAGCTTTCTTT.

A note on this clonotype: Being one base from a much bigger clone, this may be a read error. This chain joins TRBV6-5 and TRBJ1-1; unclear D gene. The CDR3 consists of 17 residues. V dropped 4 bases and J dropped 0 bases, with 18 bases sitting between them. The germline V gene encodes CDR1 MNHEY and CDR2 SVGAGI. Here the CDR3 reads CASSSLDEVAMNTEAFF. The CDR3 DNA follows: TGTGCCAGCAGTTCCTTGGACGAGGTAGCCATGAACACTGAAGCTTTCTTT.

This chain uses TRBV6-5 with TRBJ1-4, with a tentative D call TRBD1 (5 bases). V was clipped by 4 bases and J by 8 bases, with 17 bases between them. The CDR3 totals 15 residues. Germline CDR1 and CDR2: MNHEY and SVGAGI. The CDR3 loop is CASSSPGGGGEKLFF. CDR3 coding DNA: TGTGCCAGCAGTTCTCCGGGGGGGGGAGGCGAAAAACTGTTTTTT.

J is TRBJ2-5 and V is TRBV20-1; maybe TRBD2 (7 bases). Trimming shortened V by 4 bases and J by 1 base, and 16 bases separated the two germline ends. The CDR3 covers 15 residues. CDR1 and CDR2 (germline): DFQATT, SNEGSKA (reference sequence). CDR3 protein: CSAKPRRGLQETQYF. The CDR3 DNA sequence: TGCAGTGCTAAGCCCCGGCGGGGGCTCCAAGAGACCCAGTACTTC.

The V gene is TRBV6-2 or TRBV6-3, the J gene TRBJ2-2; 10 bases line up with TRBD2. V trimming: 5 bases; J trimming: 4 bases; junction bases outside the gene matches: 7. Per germline, CDR1 MNHEY and CDR2 SVGEGT. The CDR3 consists of 16 residues. CDR3 residues: CASSDPLAGFTGELFF. The CDR3 DNA is TGTGCCAGCAGTGACCCACTAGCGGGGTTCACCGGGGAGCTGTTTTTT.

This clonotype was seen more than once but under ten times. This chain links TRBV7-2 with TRBJ1-4, with TRBD1 as a possible D gene (5 bases). V lost 5 bases to trimming and J lost 8 bases, with 21 bases between them. The CDR3 spans 16 residues. Germline lookup yields CDR1 SGHTA and CDR2 FQGNSA. The CDR3: CASSPLTGALGEKLFF. DNA for the CDR3: TGTGCCAGCAGCCCACTCACCGGGGCCCTGGGGGAAAAACTGTTTTTT.

In regard to this clonotype: A much larger clonotype is one base distant, so this may be a read error. J is TRBJ1-1 and V is TRBV7-2; no clear D. This CDR3 contains 14 residues. V lost 1 base, J lost 3 bases, and 9 bases lay in between. CDR1 is SGHTA and CDR2 is FQGNSA in the germline V gene. The CDR3 nucleotides read TGTGCCAGCAGCTTAGAGGGCAGATACACTGAAGCTTTCTTT. It codes for CASSLEGRYTEAFF.

This clonotype occurred once. One base away lies a much larger clone, so this may be a sequencing read error. The rearrangement links TRBV28 to TRBJ1-5; a weak D match, TRBD1 (5 bases). Per the germline V gene, CDR1 is MDHEN and CDR2 is SYDVKM. This CDR3 region has 17 residues. Trimming shortened V by 2 bases and J by 0 bases, and 14 bases separated the two germline ends. CDR3 loop: CASSLTEWGLSNQPQHF. The CDR3 bases are TGTGCCAGCAGTTTAACCGAGTGGGGCCTTAGCAATCAGCCCCAGCATTTT.

This clonotype was counted only a few times. This sequence joins TRBV12-5 and TRBJ2-7, with TRBD2 identical over 15 bases. The CDR3 is 16 amino acids. CDR1 is LGHNT, CDR2 FRNRAP, per germline. Trimming removed 5 bases from V and 5 bases from J; junction bases left unmatched: 7. As DNA, the CDR3 is TGTGCTAGTGGTCCGGGACTAGCGGGAGGCGTGGACGAGCAGTACTTC. Protein sequence: CASGPGLAGGVDEQYF.

The chain links TRBV28 to TRBJ2-3; D is possibly TRBD1 or TRBD2 (6 bases each). The CDR3 sequence is 12 residues long. With 3 bases removed from V and 7 bases from J, the gap between germline ends came to 8 bases. From germline, CDR1 is MDHEN and CDR2 SYDVKM. The CDR3 nucleotides read TGTGCCAGCAGTTTCCGGGGGCATACGCAGTATTTT. Amino acid sequence: CASSFRGHTQYF.

This clonotype was seen at least ten times. This sequence joins TRBV7-2 and TRBJ1-3; unclear D gene. Per germline, CDR1 SGHTA and CDR2 FQGNSA. This CDR3 contains 15 residues. V was cut by 0 bases and J by 2 bases, with 8 bases left in between. CDR3 nucleotide sequence: TGTGCCAGCAGCTTAGCTGCGAGTCCTGGAAACACCATATATTTT. Translation gives CASSLAASPGNTIYF.

This clonotype was picked up many times. The chain combines TRBV25-1 with TRBJ1-2; D is unresolved. Germline assignment: CDR1 MGHDK and CDR2 SYGVNS. The CDR3 is 13 amino acids. Trimming left V 5 bases short and J 6 bases short, with 13 bases between. The DNA of the CDR3 is TGTGCCAGCAGTTTCGATCGTCGGGATGGCTACACCTTC. Translated: CASSFDRRDGYTF.

The gene calls are TRBV19 and TRBJ2-7; possibly TRBD1 or TRBD2 for D (5 bases each). Per the germline V gene, CDR1 is LNHDA and CDR2 is SQIVND (reference sequence). The CDR3 is made up of 11 amino acids. Trimming left V 5 bases short and J 5 bases short, with 7 bases between. The CDR3 coding sequence is TGTGCCAGTAGTTGGGGGAACGAGCAGTACTTC. It encodes CASSWGNEQYF.

Points on this clonotype: The junction departs from the called germline gene at one end, perhaps through a read error. The genes are TRBV7-6 and TRBJ1-2; TRBD1 might be the D (6 bases). Germline V CDR1 and CDR2: SGHVS, FNYEAQ. The length of the CDR3 is 15 residues. The CDR3 reads CASSLDTQGTYGCTF. The CDR3, as DNA: TGTGCCAGCAGCTTAGATACACAGGGTACCTATGGCTGCACCTTC.

V gene TRBV3-1 combines with J gene TRBJ2-7; 7 nucleotides line up with TRBD1. V was pared by 4 bases and J by 0 bases, with 6 bases of the junction left unmatched. The CDR3 has 15 residues. The germline V gene has CDR1 LGHDT and CDR2 YNNKEL (reference sequence). CDR3 in amino acids: CASSPTWDSSYEQYF. CDR3 DNA sequence: TGTGCCAGCAGCCCTACTTGGGACAGCTCCTACGAGCAGTACTTC.

This clonotype was observed many times. The chain employs TRBV28 and TRBJ1-4; D gene unclear. CDR1 is MDHEN, CDR2 SYDVKM, per germline. The CDR3 sequence is 15 residues long. Trimming removed 5 bases at V and 0 bases at J, with 10 bases between. Here the CDR3 reads CASSAQQTTNEKLFF. In nucleotides, the CDR3 is TGTGCCAGCAGTGCCCAACAGACAACTAATGAAAAACTGTTTTTT.

At least ten counts were recorded for this clonotype. The J gene is TRBJ1-1, the V gene TRBV28; D might be TRBD1 (5 bases). Looked up from germline, CDR1 is MDHEN and CDR2 is SYDVKM. V was trimmed by 7 bases and J by 6 bases, leaving 27 bases between them. This CDR3 has 17 residues. CDR3 amino acids: CASISLRRLGTSPEAFF. CDR3 sequence (DNA): TGTGCCAGCATTAGTCTGAGGAGGTTGGGGACTTCGCCTGAAGCTTTCTTT.

The chain carries TRBV5-6 and TRBJ1-5; D not certain. The CDR3 has 13 residues. Trimming took 3 bases from V and 6 from J, leaving 10 bases between them. CDR1 SGHDT and CDR2 YYEEEE come from the germline V gene. Here the CDR3 DNA reads TGTGCCAGCAGCTCGCGGGGTTTTCAGCCCCAGCATTTT. Encoded protein: CASSSRGFQPQHF.

In this sample, this clonotype turned up a few times. This chain joins TRBV7-2 and TRBJ1-5; perhaps TRBD1 as D (6 bases). Trimming took off 6 bases at V and 5 bases at J, with 11 bases between the two ends. The CDR3 contains 13 residues. Germline V gene sequence: CDR1 SGHTA, CDR2 FQGNSA. The CDR3 region has the DNA TGTGCCAGCAGGGGACATTTGGATCAGCCCCAGCATTTT. Translation: CASRGHLDQPQHF.

This clonotype was counted many times. The DNA for the CDR3 is TGTGCCAGCAGTCCTATTGCAGACAACTATGGCTACACCTTC. It yields the protein CASSPIADNYGYTF. This chain links TRBV28 with TRBJ1-2; D unresolved. Germline V gene data show CDR1 as MDHEN and CDR2 as SYDVKM. The CDR3 consists of 14 residues. V lost 5 bases to trimming and J lost 2 bases, with 12 bases between them.